This T cell receptor beta chain was identified during a study of cytomegalovirus exposure and HLA in healthy donors. The overall study: A subsequent analysis stated that the approximately 110 validation repertoires were run on the same platform as the approximately 710 first-cohort repertoires.

The study's findings and limits: The authors confirmed in vitro that a few CMV-associated chains were specific for CMV antigens. Cytomegalovirus status was reportedly diagnosed by the classifier with high sensitivity and specificity. Roughly 170 TCR beta chains were listed as cytomegalovirus-associated.

Repertoires were generated with immunoSEQ multiplex PCR, while TCRdb's copy carries only in-frame clones and drops some. The sample yields 150,000 to 200,000 clones, roughly 95% seen once. CDR3 length: 12 amino acids. V gave up 8 bases and J gave up 1 base, with 8 bases separating them. Germline loops: CDR1 MNHNY, CDR2 SVGAGI (reference sequence). About this clone: Its antigen is still unknown.

Sequencing was carried out using PBMCs. The chain has TRBV6-6 and TRBJ2-5, with a possible D match to TRBD2 (6 bases). The source is a woman aged 18-29 years in good health and CMV-seronegative. The CDR3 loop reads CASGLLQETQYF. The CDR3 DNA reads TGTGCCAGCGGACTACTCCAAGAGACCCAGTACTTC.